The 30 T cell receptor beta chains listed next were all sequenced from one sample in a study of early stage breast cancer tumors. Clones were sequenced by immunoSEQ multiplex PCR, and TCRdb holds only the in-frame ones, with some missing. Among approximately 54,000 clones, around 78% were seen once, and the ten largest hold around 3.4%. Material for sequencing was blood. The receptors shown here come from a person between 35 and 49 years old with breast cancer.

V and J are TRBV6-1 and TRBJ1-1; D unresolved. Looked up from germline, CDR1 is MNHNS and CDR2 is SASEGT. Trimming removed 6 bases from V and 0 bases from J, with 14 bases in between. The CDR3 is 15 residues long. In DNA form, the CDR3 reads TGTGCCAGCAGGGGCCAAATGGGCATGAACACTGAAGCTTTCTTT. Amino acids: CASRGQMGMNTEAFF.

The V call is TRBV13, the J call TRBJ2-1; 16 positions match TRBD2. The V segment lost 8 bases and the J segment 9 bases; nucleotides outside the gene matches: 13. Looked up from germline, CDR1 is PRHDT and CDR2 is FYEKMQ (reference sequence). CDR3 length equals 17 residues. CDR3 in amino acids: CASQPSGTSGRGGEQFF. The DNA of the CDR3 is TGTGCCAGCCAACCTTCTGGGACTAGCGGGAGGGGGGGTGAGCAGTTCTTC. The full variable domain, its missing parts supplied by reference TRBV13 and TRBJ2-1, is AAGVIQSPRHLIKEKRETATLKCYPIPRHDTVYWYQQGPGQDPQFLISFYEKMQSDKGSIPDRFSAQQFSDYHSELNMSSLELGDSALYFCASQPSGTSGRGGEQFFGPGTRLTVL.

The gene calls are TRBV13 and TRBJ2-1, with 10 bases lining up with TRBD2. CDR3 length: 15 amino acids. Per germline, CDR1 PRHDT and CDR2 FYEKMQ (reference sequence). The trim removed 5 bases at V and 6 bases at J, leaving 7 bases unmatched. CDR3 region: CASSPGLAARNEQFF. Written as DNA, the CDR3 is TGTGCCAGCAGCCCAGGACTAGCGGCCCGCAATGAGCAGTTCTTC.

J is TRBJ2-4 and V is TRBV28; D may be TRBD1 or TRBD2 (6 bases each). CDR3 size: 13 residues. V was shortened by 2 bases and J by 5 bases, with 7 bases between the two germline ends. CDR1 is MDHEN, CDR2 SYDVKM, per germline. The CDR3 nucleotides read TGTGCCAGCAGTTTAGGGGGGCAAAACATTCAGTACTTC. It is translated as CASSLGGQNIQYF.

V and J are TRBV14 and TRBJ2-5; D is possibly TRBD1 or TRBD2 (6 bases each). V lost 4 bases to trimming and J lost 5 bases, with 17 bases between them. The CDR3 is made up of 15 amino acids. Germline assignment: CDR1 SGHDN and CDR2 FVKESK. The CDR3 protein is CASSRGQGLGETQYF. The CDR3 DNA follows: TGTGCCAGCAGCCGGGGGCAGGGACTGGGGGAGACCCAGTACTTC.

The chain combines TRBV18 with TRBJ1-4; weak D call: TRBD1 (6 bases). The length of the CDR3 is 16 residues. The V end lost 4 bases, the J end lost 8 bases, and 20 bases lay between the germline ends. Germline CDR1 KGHSH, CDR2 LQKENI. The CDR3 loop is CASSRIPIDGGEKLFF. CDR3 in DNA: TGTGCCAGCTCACGAATACCGATAGACGGGGGCGAAAAACTGTTTTTT.

The gene calls are TRBV7-2 and TRBJ2-7; 12 nucleotides match TRBD2. Germline trimming cut 4 bases from V and 3 bases from J; bases unmatched to any gene: 4. Per the germline V gene, CDR1 is SGHTA and CDR2 is FQGNSA. The CDR3 runs to 15 residues. The CDR3 nucleotides read TGTGCCAGCAGCTCCGGACTAGCGGGACACTACGAGCAGTACTTC. Translating it yields CASSSGLAGHYEQYF.

J is TRBJ2-7 and V is TRBV2; TRBD2 aligns across 8 bases. Germline values: CDR1 SNHLY, CDR2 FYNNEI. The J segment lost 3 bases and the V segment lost 3 bases, leaving 7 bases of the junction unmatched. The CDR3 loop spans 15 amino acids. CDR3 DNA sequence: TGTGCCAGCAGTGATTTGCCGGGAGGGAGCTACGAGCAGTACTTC. This encodes CASSDLPGGSYEQYF.

The chain employs TRBV29-1 and TRBJ1-2; weak D call: TRBD1 (6 bases). Germline V gives CDR1 SQVTM, CDR2 ANQGSEA. Trimming stripped 1 base from V and 5 bases from J, with 17 bases between. There are 15 residues in the CDR3. The CDR3 spells CSVEGWEGESYGYTF. The CDR3 DNA reads TGCAGCGTTGAAGGTTGGGAGGGGGAATCATATGGCTACACCTTC.

This clone has just a few counts. This chain links TRBV7-8 with TRBJ2-1; the D is unclear. Trimming pared 3 bases from V and 5 bases from J, leaving 8 bases between. Germline V gene data show CDR1 as SGHVS and CDR2 as FQNEAQ. The CDR3 has 13 amino acids. The CDR3 DNA is TGTGCCAGCAGCTTCTACTGGCACAATGAGCAGTTCTTC. It codes for CASSFYWHNEQFF.

This rearrangement joins TRBV5-1 to TRBJ1-1; no reliable D call. CDR3 length: 16 amino acids. Between the trimmed V and J ends, which lost 0 bases and 0 bases, there was a span of 12 bases. Per germline, CDR1 SGHRS and CDR2 YFSETQ. The CDR3 nucleotides read TGCGCCAGCAGCTTGGGGCAGTTCTTAATGAACACTGAAGCTTTCTTT. The encoded protein is CASSLGQFLMNTEAFF.

The gene calls are TRBV19 and TRBJ2-4; D is unclear. The CDR3 covers 13 residues. The V gene's germline CDR1 is LNHDA and CDR2 SQIVND (reference sequence). Trimming took 5 bases from V and 0 from J, leaving 5 bases between them. CDR3 sequence reads: CASSLGAKNIQYF. CDR3 bases: TGTGCCAGTAGTCTAGGAGCCAAAAACATTCAGTACTTC.

The V gene is TRBV2, the J gene TRBJ1-1; 10 nucleotides match TRBD1. Germline values: CDR1 SNHLY, CDR2 FYNNEI. CDR3 size: 18 residues. V was clipped by 7 bases and J by 5 bases; unmatched bases: 19. DNA of the CDR3: TGTGCCAGCACGATGACAGGGGGCGGCTCATATCTGGGGACTGAAGCTTTCTTT. It translates to CASTMTGGGSYLGTEAFF.

This clone was found a few times. The chain links TRBV2 to TRBJ1-1, with 7 bases lining up with TRBD1. CDR1 and CDR2 from the germline V gene are SNHLY and FYNNEI. V lost 8 bases and J lost 0; bases outside the gene matches: 3. The length of the CDR3 is 13 residues. The CDR3 protein is CASGTDLNTEAFF. CDR3 DNA: TGTGCCAGCGGGACAGATTTGAACACTGAAGCTTTCTTT.

The chain uses TRBV7-6 and TRBJ1-4; D unclear. The length of the CDR3 is 12 residues. Trimming pared 4 bases from V and 8 bases from J, leaving 8 bases between. Germline loops: CDR1 SGHVS, CDR2 FNYEAQ. The CDR3 loop reads CASSSQEEKLFF. The DNA of the CDR3 is TGTGCCAGCAGCTCCCAGGAAGAAAAACTGTTTTTT.

This rearrangement joins TRBV7-2 to TRBJ2-5, with no clear D. V lost 5 bases to trimming and J lost 2 bases, with 12 bases between them. Germline-derived CDR1 and CDR2 are SGHTA and FQGNSA. This CDR3 has 14 amino acids. The CDR3, as DNA: TGTGCCAGCAGCCCGTCCAGGAGTCAAGAGACCCAGTACTTC. Translation: CASSPSRSQETQYF.

CDR3 sequence reads: CASSSTANTEAFF. Written as DNA, the CDR3 is TGTGCCAGCAGTTCGACAGCGAACACTGAAGCTTTCTTT. The chain links TRBV6-4 to TRBJ1-1; tentative D call: TRBD1 (5 bases). The germline gives CDR1 MRHNA, CDR2 SNTAGT. Trimming shortened V by 5 bases and J by 1 base, and 8 bases separated the two germline ends. This CDR3 region has 13 residues.

V is TRBV9 and J is TRBJ2-7; a weak D match, TRBD2 (6 bases). Germline V gene sequence: CDR1 SGDLS, CDR2 YYNGEE. This CDR3 is built from 13 residues. Trimming left V 0 bases short and J 11 bases short, with 15 bases between. The CDR3 DNA is TGTGCCAGCAGCGTAGGCCCCTTGGAGGGGAAGTACTTC. As protein: CASSVGPLEGKYF.

V is TRBV19 and J is TRBJ2-2, with a tentative D call TRBD2 (6 bases). The CDR3 covers 14 residues. Trimming pared 5 bases from V and 5 bases from J, leaving 12 bases between. Germline loops: CDR1 LNHDA, CDR2 SQIVND (reference sequence). CDR3 sequence reads: CASSLTRLTGELFF. CDR3 DNA: TGTGCCAGTAGTTTGACTAGACTTACCGGGGAGCTGTTTTTT.

The chain has TRBV19 and TRBJ1-1; tentatively, D is TRBD1 (6 bases). The V gene's germline CDR1 is LNHDA and CDR2 SQIVND (reference sequence). CDR3 size: 14 residues. V dropped 6 bases and J dropped 2 bases, with 13 bases sitting between them. CDR3 nucleotide sequence: TGTGCCAGTAGCCCCACAGGGACCAACACTGAAGCTTTCTTT. Residues: CASSPTGTNTEAFF. The variable domain in full, with the rest retrieved from reference TRBV19 and TRBJ1-1, is DGGITQSPKYLFRKEGQNVTLSCEQNLNHDAMYWYRQDPGQGLRLIYYSQIVNDFQKGDIAEGYSVSREKKESFPLTVTSAQKNPTAFYLCASSPTGTNTEAFFGQGTRLTVV.

V gene TRBV10-3 combines with J gene TRBJ2-2, with D possibly TRBD2 on 5 matching bases. The ends were cut back, 0 bases at V and 1 base at J, with 9 bases in the middle. The CDR3 covers 16 residues. Per the germline V gene, CDR1 is ENHRY and CDR2 is SYGVKD. The CDR3 DNA is TGTGCCATCAGTGAGTCGGCGGGTAAGAACACCGGGGAGCTGTTTTTT. Amino acid sequence: CAISESAGKNTGELFF.

This clone was seen a single time. The genes are TRBV5-1 and TRBJ2-1; D may match TRBD1 or TRBD2 (5 bases each). Germline values: CDR1 SGHRS, CDR2 YFSETQ. The V gene lost 5 bases and the J gene lost 5 bases, with 14 bases spanning the gap. The CDR3 contains 14 residues. CDR3 sequence reads: CASSSRDLDNEQFF. Written as DNA, the CDR3 is TGCGCCAGCAGTTCCCGGGACCTCGACAATGAGCAGTTCTTC.

The chain carries TRBV10-3 and TRBJ2-6; D might be TRBD2 (6 bases). The CDR3 consists of 19 residues. The germline V gene encodes CDR1 ENHRY and CDR2 SYGVKD. V lost 7 bases and J lost 0, with 22 bases in between. In DNA, the CDR3 is TGTGCCATCAAGGAACCCGAGGGGACTCGACTCTCTGGGGCCAACGTCCTGACTTTC. Protein sequence: CAIKEPEGTRLSGANVLTF.

This clone has a single count. This chain links TRBV11-2 with TRBJ2-7; 8 positions match TRBD1. Germline loops: CDR1 SGHAT, CDR2 FQNNGV. With V trimmed by 5 bases and J by 6 bases, 15 bases remained unmatched. The CDR3 loop spans 16 amino acids. CDR3 sequence: CASSRLWGRGRIEQYF. The CDR3 nucleotides read TGTGCCAGCAGCCGTCTTTGGGGCAGGGGGCGCATCGAGCAGTACTTC.

V is TRBV7-9 and J is TRBJ2-3; TRBD1 aligns across 9 bases. CDR1 SEHNR and CDR2 FQNEAQ come from the germline V gene (reference sequence). The V segment lost 5 bases and the J segment 3 bases; nucleotides outside the gene matches: 3. The CDR3 has 14 residues. The CDR3 spells CASSPGQGTDTQYF. CDR3 bases: TGTGCCAGCAGCCCAGGACAGGGGACAGATACGCAGTATTTT.

The rearrangement joins TRBV9 to TRBJ1-2; 7 bases align to TRBD1. CDR3 length equals 16 residues. Germline loops: CDR1 SGDLS, CDR2 YYNGEE. The J segment lost 0 bases and the V segment lost 4 bases, leaving 9 bases of the junction unmatched. For the CDR3, the DNA is TGTGCCAGCAGCACCAAGGGACAGACTGCTAACTATGGCTACACCTTC. Translation: CASSTKGQTANYGYTF. Supplemented by reference TRBV9 and TRBJ1-2, the full variable domain reads DSGVTQTPKHLITATGQRVTLRCSPRSGDLSVYWYQQSLDQGLQFLIQYYNGEERAKGNILERFSAQQFPDLHSELNLSSLELGDSALYFCASSTKGQTANYGYTFGSGTRLTVV.

J is TRBJ2-3 and V is TRBV7-3; D not resolved. Per the germline V gene, CDR1 is SGHTA and CDR2 is FQGTGA. Trimming removed 4 bases from V and 6 bases from J, with 11 bases in between. The CDR3 has 13 residues. CDR3 amino acids: CASSSPGYDTQYF. DNA of the CDR3: TGTGCCAGCAGCTCGCCAGGATACGATACGCAGTATTTT.

The rearrangement joins TRBV10-3 to TRBJ2-7; D may be TRBD2 (6 bases). This CDR3 comprises 12 residues. CDR1 is ENHRY and CDR2 is SYGVKD in the germline V gene. V lost 6 bases, J lost 7 bases, and 13 bases lay in between. The CDR3 loop is CAISPLGGEQYF. CDR3 sequence (DNA): TGTGCCATCAGCCCCCTGGGGGGAGAGCAGTACTTC.

This rearrangement joins TRBV4-2 to TRBJ2-7; D is possibly TRBD2 (5 bases). The V and J ends lost 0 bases and 0 bases respectively, with 18 bases between them. Germline assignment: CDR1 LGHNA and CDR2 YNFKEQ. CDR3 length: 18 amino acids. CDR3 in amino acids: CASSQDRHRGSASYEQYF. The CDR3 DNA reads TGTGCCAGCAGCCAAGATAGGCATAGAGGGTCAGCCTCCTACGAGCAGTACTTC.

The chain combines TRBV5-1 with TRBJ2-3, with D unclear. V lost 2 bases to trimming and J lost 5 bases, with 3 bases between them. Germline V gene sequence: CDR1 SGHRS, CDR2 YFSETQ. The CDR3 consists of 11 residues. CDR3 DNA sequence: TGCGCCAGCAGCTTTCAAGATACGCAGTATTTT. It translates to CASSFQDTQYF.